The rows below give T cell receptor beta chains drawn from one sample of a study of T-cell reconstitution after alpha-beta-depleted transplantation in children. TCRdb re-called the PCR reads with MiXCR, one entry per CDR3 protein. Here the sample spans 450,000 to 600,000 distinct CDR3 sequences, less than 35% being singletons. The material sequenced was PBMCs from the stem cell graft donor, taken from the stem cell graft. The receptors were gathered from a human donor who donated a stem cell graft to a child with aplastic anemia. Each CDR3 is given with its conserved first and last residue. Fields, in order: J gene, V gene, clone size, D gene, CDR3 DNA, CDR3 protein. A D gene is named only where the DNA matches it firmly. The size entry is marked missing in some rows and otherwise reads once, few, many or a size class.

TRBJ2-5,TRBV20-1,NA,NA,TGCAGTGCTAGGGGCGGACAGGGAGGGGAGACCCAGTACTTC,CSARGGQGGETQYF
TRBJ1-3,TRBV20-1,NA,NA,TGCAGTGCGGCGGACAGCACCTCTGGAAACACCATATATTTT,CSAADSTSGNTIYF
TRBJ1-6,TRBV6-5,NA,TRBD1,TGTGCCAGCAGTTCCATCGACGGGACAGGCCCTGGAGGGGAATCCCTCCACTTT,CASSSIDGTGPGGESLHF
TRBJ2-3,TRBV28,NA,TRBD2,TGTGCCAGCAGTTTACGACTAGCGGGAGGGTCAGATACGCAGTATTTT,CASSLRLAGGSDTQYF
TRBJ2-1,TRBV5-1,NA,TRBD2,TGCGCCAGCAGCTTGCGAGGAATAGCGGGAGTAGCGTACAATGAGCAGTTCTTC,CASSLRGIAGVAYNEQFF
TRBJ1-2,TRBV6-5,few,NA,TGTGCCAGCAGTTTCCCAGCGGCCTATGGCTACACCTTC,CASSFPAAYGYTF
TRBJ2-7,TRBV5-8,few,NA,TGTGCCAGCAGCTCCACAGGGCTCTACGAGCAGTACTTC,CASSSTGLYEQYF
TRBJ1-2,TRBV15,few,NA,TGTGCCACCAGCAGAGATGCCACCCGGAACTATGGCTACACCTTC,CATSRDATRNYGYTF
TRBJ2-3,TRBV6-1,once,NA,TGTGCCAGCAGGGCTCCGTCGTCAGATACGCAGTATTTT,CASRAPSSDTQYF
TRBJ2-5,TRBV18,NA,NA,TGTGCCAGCTCACCCTTTGTACAAGAGACCCAGTACTTC,CASSPFVQETQYF
TRBJ1-1,TRBV20-1,few,NA,TGCAGTGCTAGAGGAGGGCAGTTGAACACTGAAGCTTTCTTT,CSARGGQLNTEAFF
TRBJ1-5,TRBV18,NA,NA,TGTGCCAGCTCAGGGGCCGGGCAGCCCCAGCATTTT,CASSGAGQPQHF
TRBJ2-2,TRBV6-1,NA,NA,TGTGCCAGCAGCCGTGAATTCCGGCCAAACACCGGGGAGCTGTTTTTT,CASSREFRPNTGELFF
TRBJ1-2,TRBV3-1,NA,TRBD1,TGTGCCAGCAGCCAAGATTACAGGGGAAACTATGGCTACACCTTC,CASSQDYRGNYGYTF
TRBJ2-3,TRBV18,NA,NA,TGTGCCAGCTCATTTGCGGAAACAGATACGCAGTATTTT,CASSFAETDTQYF
TRBJ2-3,TRBV11-2,few,NA,TGTGCCAGCAGCTTAAGAGTAAAAAAGCGGATACTAAATTGGGATACGCAGTATTTT,CASSLRVKKRILNWDTQYF
TRBJ2-1,TRBV7-2,NA,TRBD2,TGTGCCAGCAGCTTAGTGGGACTAGCTTTCAATGAGCAGTTCTTC,CASSLVGLAFNEQFF
TRBJ1-1,TRBV11-2,few,NA,TGTGCCAGCAGCTTACCCCGACAGAACACTGAAGCTTTCTTT,CASSLPRQNTEAFF
TRBJ2-3,TRBV4-3,NA,TRBD2,TGCGCCAGCAGCCAACTTCCTAGCGGTACTAGCACAGATACGCAGTATTTT,CASSQLPSGTSTDTQYF
TRBJ2-7,TRBV27,NA,NA,TGTGCCAGCAGTTCACACCCTAGCTACGAGCAGTACTTC,CASSSHPSYEQYF
TRBJ1-1,TRBV29-1,few,TRBD1,TGCAGCGTGGTCGACAGGGATGGAGCTTTCTTT,CSVVDRDGAFF
TRBJ2-5,TRBV7-9,NA,NA,TGTGCCAGCAGCTCGACAAATACGGAGACCCAGTACTTC,CASSSTNTETQYF
TRBJ2-2,TRBV7-3,NA,TRBD1,TGTGCCAGCAGCTTAAAACAGGGGTCCGGCACCGGGGAGCTGTTTTTT,CASSLKQGSGTGELFF
TRBJ2-5,TRBV7-2,NA,NA,TGTGCCAGCAGCCTCCGACAGAACTTTCAAGAGACCCAGTACTTC,CASSLRQNFQETQYF
TRBJ1-1,TRBV6-1,few,NA,TGTGCCAGCGGCGATTTCAGGACTGAAGCTTTCTTT,CASGDFRTEAFF